The rows below give T cell receptor beta chains drawn from one sample of a study of blood T cell repertoires in COVID-19. The repertoire was sequenced with immunoSEQ multiplex PCR; TCRdb's copy has only in-frame clones and lacks some. The sample shows approximately 200,000 clones, around 86% of them seen only once. Material: peripheral blood. The receptor source for this set is a woman in her 30s with active or convalescent COVID-19. Both conserved end residues are part of each CDR3. The D gene is left open where the match is weak.

d_gene,j_gene,v_gene,len,CDR3aa
-,TRBJ2-2,TRBV10-1,16,CASSEGGLGGTGELFF
-,TRBJ2-2,TRBV7-6,13,CASSGHLTGELFF
TRBD2,TRBJ2-7,TRBV18,15,CASSPRRGGLDEQYF
TRBD1,TRBJ1-2,TRBV30,14,CAWRRGRGLHGYTF
TRBD1,TRBJ2-5,TRBV7-8,14,CASSPGTGQETQYF
-,TRBJ1-1,TRBV12-3/TRBV12-4,13,CASTLQENTEAFF
TRBD1,TRBJ1-6,TRBV14,15,CASSQATGTNSPLHF
TRBD1,TRBJ2-5,TRBV5-6,15,CASSFRDSEQETQYF
TRBD1,TRBJ2-5,TRBV28,15,CASSLPTGGKETQYF
TRBD2,TRBJ2-7,TRBV2,14,CASSILAGVYEQYF
-,TRBJ2-2,TRBV3-1/TRBV3-2,15,CASSQDSRNTGELFF
TRBD2,TRBJ2-3,TRBV7-9,13,CASSFAGVDTQYF
TRBD1,TRBJ1-1,TRBV7-8,16,CASSLGQGASDTEAFF
-,TRBJ1-1,TRBV6-4,16,CASSDSPGRGNTEAFF
-,TRBJ2-7,TRBV10-1,14,CASSEGYYGYEQYF
-,TRBJ1-4,TRBV19,17,CASSTPVVGGMNEKLFF
-,TRBJ1-6,TRBV7-8,15,CASSLRGVNNSPLHF
-,TRBJ2-1,TRBV10-3,11,CAISDPQEQFF
TRBD1,TRBJ2-7,TRBV19,15,CASMTPGQGFHEQYF
-,TRBJ1-1,TRBV5-1,13,CASGPSLNTEAFF
TRBD1,TRBJ1-6,TRBV6-1,16,CASSETWTGGSSPLHF
TRBD1,TRBJ2-7,TRBV5-1,14,CASSLDRGPGEQYF